This TCR beta chain was profiled in a study of beta chain features in type 1 diabetes. Reverse transcribing all isolated RNA meant expressed TCRB transcripts were sequenced. This table comes from immunoSEQ multiplex PCR, and its TCRdb copy is limited to in-frame clones, with some not included. The sample lists 680,000 or so clones, around 15% seen once, with approximately 0.087% in the top ten. Germline CDR1 MNHEY, CDR2 SVGAGI. The CDR3 covers 14 residues. The ends were cut back, 10 bases at V and 1 base at J, with 15 bases in the middle. CD4+ naive, central memory, regulatory and stem cell-like memory subsets were isolated by sorting on CD45RO/CCR7/CD25/CD127/CD95/CD27. Study-level findings and limits: Shorter TCRB CDR3s, moderately but significantly so, were found in Type 1 diabetes patients in all four CD4+ subsets.

With respect to this clone: No antigen is known for it.

The sample was naive CD4+ T cells from blood. The TCR was taken from a man aged 18 to 30 in good health. The rearrangement uses TRBV6-5 and TRBJ2-3; D is possibly TRBD1 or TRBD2 (5 bases each). The CDR3 DNA reads as TGTGCCACGGGGACCGCGAGGGGCACAGATACGCAGTATTTT. As protein: CATGTARGTDTQYF.